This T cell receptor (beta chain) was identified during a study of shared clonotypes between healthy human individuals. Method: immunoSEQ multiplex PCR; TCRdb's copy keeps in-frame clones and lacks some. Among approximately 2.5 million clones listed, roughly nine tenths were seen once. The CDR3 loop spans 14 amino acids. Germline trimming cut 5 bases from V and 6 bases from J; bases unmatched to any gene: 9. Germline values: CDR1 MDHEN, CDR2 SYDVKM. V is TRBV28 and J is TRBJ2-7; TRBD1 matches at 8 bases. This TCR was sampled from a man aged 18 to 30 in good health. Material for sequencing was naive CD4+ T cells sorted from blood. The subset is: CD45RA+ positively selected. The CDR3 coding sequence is TGTGCCAGCAGTCCACGGACAGGGAAGGGCGAGCAGTACTTC. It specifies CASSPRTGKGEQYF.